These 30 T cell receptor beta chains originate from one sample sequenced in a study of T-cell memory formation after mild COVID-19 (TCRdb year 2021). The method was 5' RACE. TCRdb names Illumina NovaSeq 6000 as the instrument used. The public reads were reprocessed in TCRdb via fastp at Q25 and MiXCR, keeping in-frame beta chains. Rows with a matching CDR3 protein are joined into one entry that keeps the most common DNA and genes. For this sample there are around 49,000 distinct CDR3 sequences; 25% to 35% appear just once. 43% of the sample is held by the ten biggest clonotypes. The sequencing input was PBMCs or a T cell subset sorted from them (not recorded which). The receptors shown here come from a man between 18 and 35 years old who had mild COVID-19 (a few samples of this study predate the infection). The sample titles of this study are shuffled in the database, so cell type and time point are left out; the donor was told from shared clones.

This clonotype was counted only a few times. V is TRBV19 and J is TRBJ1-2; D call uncertain. The CDR3 sequence is 13 residues long. Germline CDR1 is LNHDA and CDR2 is SQIVND (reference sequence). The V and J ends lost 2 bases and 2 bases respectively, with 6 bases between them. The CDR3 spells CASSITGNYGYTF. The CDR3 nucleotides are TGTGCCAGTAGTATAACGGGGAACTATGGCTACACCTTC.

The genes are TRBV7-9 and TRBJ2-1, with D possibly matching TRBD1 (6 bases). The CDR3 has 13 residues. The V gene's germline CDR1 is SEHNR and CDR2 FQNEAQ (reference sequence). V shed 5 bases and J shed 4 bases, with 9 bases lying between them. CDR3 bases: TGTGCCAGCAGCAGGACAGAGTACAATGAGCAGTTCTTC. Translating it yields CASSRTEYNEQFF.

The chain uses TRBV19 and TRBJ2-3; unclear D gene. V was clipped by 3 bases and J by 0 bases, with 10 bases between them. This CDR3 contains 15 residues. Germline V gives CDR1 LNHDA, CDR2 SQIVND (reference sequence). The CDR3 nucleotides read TGTGCCAGTAGTATCCTACCCACTAGCACAGATACGCAGTATTTT. Translated: CASSILPTSTDTQYF.

This rearrangement joins TRBV5-1 to TRBJ2-2; 12 bases agree with TRBD2. CDR3 size: 16 residues. Trimming took 4 bases from V and 1 from J; bases not matched to a gene: 2. Germline values: CDR1 SGHRS, CDR2 YFSETQ. This CDR3 reads CASSGGLAGNTGELFF. DNA for the CDR3: TGCGCCAGCAGCGGGGGACTAGCGGGGAACACCGGGGAGCTGTTTTTT.

The chain has TRBV4-2 and TRBJ2-3; D may be TRBD2 (5 bases). Germline values: CDR1 LGHNA, CDR2 YNFKEQ. With 6 bases removed from V and 1 base from J, the gap between germline ends came to 14 bases. The CDR3 is made up of 15 amino acids. The CDR3 nucleotides are TGTGCCAGCAGAGTGGGGAGCGGCGGCACAGATACGCAGTATTTT. Encoded protein: CASRVGSGGTDTQYF.

The V call is TRBV20-1, the J call TRBJ1-6, with D tentatively TRBD1 (6 bases). In germline, CDR1 is DFQATT, CDR2 SNEGSKA (reference sequence). V lost 7 bases to trimming and J lost 6 bases, with 22 bases between them. CDR3 size: 16 residues. This CDR3 is CSVAGWDTDRNSPLHF. CDR3 in DNA: TGCAGTGTCGCAGGATGGGACACAGACCGTAATTCACCCCTCCACTTT.

The chain carries TRBV7-2 and TRBJ1-5; D is possibly TRBD1 (6 bases). CDR3 length: 19 residues. The ends were cut back, 5 bases at V and 1 base at J, with 24 bases in the middle. Germline V CDR1 and CDR2: SGHTA, FQGNSA. This CDR3 is CASSPVVGGRFGSNQPQHF. The CDR3 DNA reads TGTGCCAGCAGCCCAGTGGTAGGGGGGAGATTTGGGAGCAATCAGCCCCAGCATTTT.

V gene TRBV4-1 combines with J gene TRBJ2-7; D is unresolved. The CDR3 sequence is 15 residues long. The germline CDR1 and CDR2 sequences are MGHRA and YSYEKL. The V gene lost 1 base and the J gene lost 6 bases, with 16 bases spanning the gap. The CDR3 nucleotides read TGCGCCAGCAGCCAAGGCCCCGCCGTCCTGGGCGAGCAGTACGTC. Protein sequence: CASSQGPAVLGEQYV.

The rearrangement joins TRBV7-8 to TRBJ1-1; TRBD1 agrees at 9 bases. From germline, CDR1 is SGHVS and CDR2 FQNEAQ. V lost 6 bases, J lost 0 bases, and 14 bases stayed unmatched. The CDR3 loop spans 18 amino acids. The CDR3, as DNA: TGTGCCAGCAGAAAAAGGACGGGACAGGGATTCATGAACACTGAAGCTTTCTTT. Translated, it gives CASRKRTGQGFMNTEAFF.

This clonotype was seen more than once but under ten times. V and J are TRBV6-2 or TRBV6-3 and TRBJ2-3; TRBD2 is a possible D gene (6 bases). The CDR3 spans 13 residues. From germline, CDR1 is MNHEY and CDR2 SVGEGT. V was cut by 9 bases and J by 0 bases, with 10 bases left in between. CDR3 loop: CASSGVSTDTQYF. DNA of the CDR3: TGTGCCAGTTCGGGGGTGAGCACAGATACGCAGTATTTT.

This sequence joins TRBV6-5 and TRBJ1-2; D call uncertain. The V end was cut by 2 bases, the J end by 3 bases, with 13 bases between. The CDR3 has 15 amino acids. Germline lookup yields CDR1 MNHEY and CDR2 SVGAGI. CDR3 nucleotides: TGTGCCAGCAGTTACCGGACCCGTACCCACTATGGCTACACCTTC. As protein: CASSYRTRTHYGYTF.

The chain employs TRBV6-5 and TRBJ1-2; tentative D call: TRBD1 (6 bases). Germline loops: CDR1 MNHEY, CDR2 SVGAGI. There are 11 residues in the CDR3. Trimming left V 10 bases short and J 10 bases short, with 16 bases between. This CDR3 is CATQGTGYYTF. CDR3 nucleotides: TGTGCCACTCAGGGTACAGGGTACTACACCTTC.

V is TRBV30 and J is TRBJ2-1; 9 bases fit TRBD1. The V segment lost 1 base and the J segment 8 bases; nucleotides outside the gene matches: 9. The V gene's germline CDR1 is GTSNPN and CDR2 SVGIG (reference sequence). This CDR3 is built from 15 residues. This chain's CDR3 is CAWSDIGTGYYEQFF. CDR3 nucleotide sequence: TGTGCCTGGAGTGATATCGGGACAGGGTACTATGAGCAGTTCTTC.

This clonotype was observed a handful of times. The chain combines TRBV4-1 with TRBJ2-1; TRBD2 agrees at 10 bases. Trimming cost V 4 bases and J 4 bases; bases outside gene matches: 4. Germline V CDR1 and CDR2: MGHRA, YSYEKL. CDR3 length: 15 amino acids. CDR3 DNA: TGCGCCAGCAGCCCACTAGCGGGGCGGTACAATGAGCAGTTCTTC. Residues: CASSPLAGRYNEQFF.

This clonotype showed up many times. The rearrangement joins TRBV5-1 to TRBJ2-5; D unclear. Germline values: CDR1 SGHRS, CDR2 YFSETQ. This CDR3 has 15 residues. Trimming removed 0 bases at V and 1 base at J, with 10 bases between. CDR3 nucleotide sequence: TGCGCCAGCAGCTTGGCCGTTTTGACCCAAGAGACCCAGTACTTC. It codes for CASSLAVLTQETQYF.

The sample holds a few counts of this clonotype. The V gene is TRBV6-1, the J gene TRBJ2-7, with a weak D call TRBD1 (6 bases). Germline values: CDR1 MNHNS, CDR2 SASEGT. The V end lost 6 bases, the J end lost 0 bases, and 18 bases lay between the germline ends. The CDR3 is made up of 16 amino acids. The CDR3, as DNA: TGTGCCAGCAGGAGAGCCGACAGGATGACCTCCTACGAGCAGTACTTC. Protein sequence: CASRRADRMTSYEQYF.

The chain joins TRBV6-2 or TRBV6-3 to TRBJ2-3; perhaps TRBD2 as D (6 bases). The germline CDR1 and CDR2 sequences are MNHEY and SVGEGT. This CDR3 spans 14 amino acids. Trimming shortened V by 6 bases and J by 2 bases, and 12 bases separated the two germline ends. The CDR3: CASSTGEATDTQYF. CDR3 DNA: TGTGCCAGCAGCACCGGGGAGGCCACAGATACGCAGTATTTT.

This clonotype was seen more than once but under ten times. The chain links TRBV5-1 to TRBJ2-7; 9 positions match TRBD2. The CDR3 extends over 15 amino acids. Looked up from germline, CDR1 is SGHRS and CDR2 is YFSETQ. The V and J ends lost 0 bases and 2 bases, in that order; junction bases with no gene match: 3. The DNA of the CDR3 is TGCGCCAGCAGCTTGGATAGCGGGGGTCCCTACGAGCAGTACGTC. This translates into CASSLDSGGPYEQYV.

This sequence joins TRBV4-1 and TRBJ2-1; TRBD2 might be the D (5 bases). CDR1 is MGHRA and CDR2 is YSYEKL in the germline V gene. The CDR3 length is 13 residues. Trimming stripped 1 base from V and 8 bases from J, with 9 bases between. CDR3 region: CASSQVRADEQFF. The CDR3 nucleotides read TGCGCCAGCAGCCAAGTGAGGGCAGATGAGCAGTTCTTC.

This clonotype appeared once. The chain recombines TRBV7-9 with TRBJ1-3, with D uncertain. The CDR3 spans 15 residues. Germline V gene sequence: CDR1 SEHNR, CDR2 FQNEAQ (reference sequence). Trimming stripped 5 bases from V and 1 base from J, with 12 bases between. CDR3 protein: CASSPHWRSGNTIYF. DNA for the CDR3: TGTGCCAGCAGCCCCCATTGGCGTTCTGGAAACACCATATATTTT. Filled out from reference TRBV7-9 and TRBJ1-3, the complete variable domain reads DTGVSQNPRHKITKRGQNVTFRCDPISEHNRLYWYRQTLGQGPEFLTYFQNEAQLEKSRLLSDRFSAERPKGSFSTLEIQRTEQGDSAMYLCASSPHWRSGNTIYFGEGSWLTVV.

CDR3 nucleotide sequence: TGTGCCACCCTTAAGCTGGGGACCGGGGAGCTGTTTTTT. Residues: CATLKLGTGELFF. J is TRBJ2-2 and V is TRBV6-2 or TRBV6-3; no firm D call. CDR1 MNHEY and CDR2 SVGEGT come from the germline V gene. Deletions cut 10 bases from V and 5 bases from J, with 14 bases between. This CDR3 region has 13 residues.

The CDR3 region is CATGKGNQPQHF. The CDR3 DNA reads TGTGCCACCGGAAAGGGCAATCAGCCCCAGCATTTT. This chain connects TRBV24-1 to TRBJ1-5; D is unclear. Germline-derived CDR1 and CDR2 are KGHDR and SFDVKD. Trimming left V 9 bases short and J 2 bases short, with 7 bases between. The CDR3 contains 12 residues.

J is TRBJ2-7 and V is TRBV5-1; D unresolved. Trimming took 3 bases from V and 0 from J, leaving 7 bases between them. Germline V gene sequence: CDR1 SGHRS, CDR2 YFSETQ. This CDR3 has 13 residues. CDR3 DNA sequence: TGCGCCAGCAGCTACGGCAGCTCCTACGAGCAGTACGTC. Its protein is CASSYGSSYEQYV.

This clonotype was counted only a few times. The chain links TRBV5-1 to TRBJ2-3; TRBD1 agrees at 12 bases. The germline V gene encodes CDR1 SGHRS and CDR2 YFSETQ. The junction had 8 bases not matched to a gene; V was cut back by 3 bases and J by 6 bases. The CDR3 extends over 16 amino acids. This CDR3 reads CASSSSRDRGLDTQYF. In DNA form, the CDR3 reads TGCGCCAGCAGCTCGAGCCGGGACAGGGGGCTGGATACGCAGTATTTT.

CDR3 DNA: TGCGCCAGCAGCTCCGGGAGGGAAGCTTTCTTT. Translated: CASSSGREAFF. The V and J genes are TRBV5-1 and TRBJ1-1; D unresolved. Germline V gene lookup returns CDR1 SGHRS and CDR2 YFSETQ. This CDR3 is 11 amino acids long. The V and J ends lost 3 bases and 8 bases respectively, with 8 bases between them. Filled out from reference TRBV5-1 and TRBJ1-1, the complete variable domain reads KAGVTQTPRYLIKTRGQQVTLSCSPISGHRSVSWYQQTPGQGLQFLFEYFSETQRNKGNFPGRFSGRQFSNSRSEMNVSTLELGDSALYLCASSSGREAFFGQGTRLTVV.

This clonotype was seen more than once but under ten times. The chain couples TRBV4-1 to TRBJ2-7; TRBD1 matches 8 bases. Trimming cost V 1 base and J 0 bases; bases outside gene matches: 2. The germline gives CDR1 MGHRA, CDR2 YSYEKL. This CDR3 is built from 15 residues. CDR3 bases: TGCGCCAGCAGCCAAGGGACAGGGATCTCCTACGAGCAGTACGTC. It specifies CASSQGTGISYEQYV.

This clonotype was observed a handful of times. The V gene is TRBV4-2, the J gene TRBJ2-1; either TRBD1 or TRBD2 may supply D (6 bases each). CDR3 length: 11 amino acids. The germline gives CDR1 LGHNA, CDR2 YNFKEQ. The V gene lost 3 bases and the J gene lost 12 bases, with 9 bases spanning the gap. CDR3 loop: CASSQGGPQFF. The CDR3 DNA follows: TGTGCCAGCAGCCAGGGGGGCCCGCAGTTCTTC.

This clonotype has just a few counts. This rearrangement joins TRBV30 to TRBJ1-1; TRBD1 matches at 10 bases. Germline CDR1 is GTSNPN and CDR2 is SVGIG (reference sequence). V shed 4 bases and J 1 base; nucleotides not matched to a gene: 9. This CDR3 has 16 amino acids. DNA for the CDR3: TGTGCCTGGAAAACGGACAGGGGGATGTCGAACACTGAAGCTTTCTTT. Translated: CAWKTDRGMSNTEAFF.

This chain uses TRBV7-8 with TRBJ1-5; D is unresolved. Germline V gene data show CDR1 as SGHVS and CDR2 as FQNEAQ. Deletions cut 3 bases from V and 7 bases from J, with 7 bases between. The CDR3 covers 12 residues. This CDR3 reads CASSFDRQPQHF. The CDR3 DNA follows: TGTGCCAGCAGCTTCGATCGCCAGCCCCAGCATTTT.

This clonotype came up a few times. The rearrangement uses TRBV4-1 and TRBJ2-7, with D perhaps being TRBD1 or TRBD2 (6 bases each). V was trimmed by 4 bases and J by 4 bases, leaving 20 bases between them. This CDR3 contains 16 residues. Germline V gives CDR1 MGHRA, CDR2 YSYEKL. CDR3: CASSPSRDTGGYEQYF. CDR3 DNA: TGCGCCAGCAGCCCCTCGCGGGACACGGGCGGGTACGAGCAGTACTTC.